Here is one T cell receptor (beta chain) with its context. Antigen: not known. PCR amplification relied on 60 Vbeta primers (plus 13 Jbeta primers). Some clones are missing from TCRdb's copy, which holds only in-frame ones; the method was immunoSEQ multiplex PCR. The sample has 100,000 to 150,000 clones; over 65% are singletons. The data are from a study of cytomegalovirus exposure and HLA in healthy donors. Overall study: HLA-typed donors were the source of 82 million or so unique TCRs, which an early data release held.

Unrecorded immune exposure was likely among donors, who were nominally healthy when sampled. Broader study findings: Presence/absence analyses assumed roughly uniform sequencing depth across donors.

This CDR3 comprises 17 residues. The V gene end was trimmed by 3 bases and the J gene end by 0 bases; junction bases not matched to a gene: 9. From germline, CDR1 is LNHDA and CDR2 SQIVND (reference sequence). Sequenced material: PBMCs. The chain employs TRBV19 and TRBJ2-3, with 7 bases that match TRBD1. The receptor was isolated from a man aged 18 to 29 in good health and CMV-seronegative. DNA for the CDR3: TGTGCCAGTAGTATCATCGGTTTCAGGGGGAGCACAGATACGCAGTATTTT. Residues: CASSIIGFRGSTDTQYF.